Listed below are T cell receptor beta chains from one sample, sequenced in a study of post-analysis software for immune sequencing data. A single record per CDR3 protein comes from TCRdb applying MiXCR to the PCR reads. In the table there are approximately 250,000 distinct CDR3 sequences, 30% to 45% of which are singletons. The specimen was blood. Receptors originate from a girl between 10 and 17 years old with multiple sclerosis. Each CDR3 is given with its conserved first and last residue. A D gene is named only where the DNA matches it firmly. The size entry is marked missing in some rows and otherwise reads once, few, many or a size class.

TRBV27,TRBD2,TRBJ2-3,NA,TGTGCCAGCAGTTTAAGGCCTAGCGGGGGCGGAACAGATACGCAGTATTTT,CASSLRPSGGGTDTQYF
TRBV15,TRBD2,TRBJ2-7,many,TGTGCCACCAGCAGAGAACTAGCGGGAGCCTACGAGCAGTACTTC,CATSRELAGAYEQYF
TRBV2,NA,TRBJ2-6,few,TGTGCCAGCAGGGGGGGATCTGGGGCCAACGTCCTGACTTTC,CASRGGSGANVLTF
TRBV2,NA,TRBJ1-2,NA,TGTGCCAGCAGGTCGCAGGGTGCAACCAACTATGGCTACACCTTC,CASRSQGATNYGYTF
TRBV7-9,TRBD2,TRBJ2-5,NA,TGTGCCAGCAGCTTCATCCGGGCGGGAGAGGAGACCCAGTACTTC,CASSFIRAGEETQYF
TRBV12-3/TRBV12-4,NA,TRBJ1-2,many,TGTGCCAGCAGTTTTAATCGCCCTTCTAACTATGGCTACACCTTC,CASSFNRPSNYGYTF
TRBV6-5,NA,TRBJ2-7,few,TGTGCCAGCAGTTCAAACTCCTACGAGCAGTACTTC,CASSSNSYEQYF
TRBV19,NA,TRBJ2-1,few,TGTGCCAGTAGTATCCCGCTACTAGTTTCTGTTCATGAGCAGTTCTTC,CASSIPLLVSVHEQFF
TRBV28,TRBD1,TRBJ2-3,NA,TGTGCCAGCAGTCGTACAGGGGTTTCCACAGATACGCAGTATTTT,CASSRTGVSTDTQYF
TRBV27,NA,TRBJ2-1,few,TGTGCCAGCAGTCAGAACGGAGGCTACAATGAGCAGTTCTTC,CASSQNGGYNEQFF
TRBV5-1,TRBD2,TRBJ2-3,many,TGCGCCAGCAGTCTGACTAGCGGGGGCTACGCTAGCACAGATACGCAGTATTTT,CASSLTSGGYASTDTQYF
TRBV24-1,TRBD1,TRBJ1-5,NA,TGTGCCACCAGTGGCCTGACAGGGGACAATCAGCCCCAGCATTTT,CATSGLTGDNQPQHF
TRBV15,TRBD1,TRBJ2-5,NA,TGTGCCACCCGGGCCGGGACAGGGGCTAAAGAGCAGTACTTC,CATRAGTGAKEQYF
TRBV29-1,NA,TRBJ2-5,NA,TGCAGCGCCCGACTCCCTCCCCACCAAGAGACCCAGTACTTC,CSARLPPHQETQYF
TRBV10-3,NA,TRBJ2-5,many,TGTGCCATCAGTGAGTCGTCGGCGGCTGGAGAGACCCAGTACTTC,CAISESSAAGETQYF
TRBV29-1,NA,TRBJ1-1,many,TGCAGCGTTGAAACGAACACTGAAGCTTTCTTT,CSVETNTEAFF
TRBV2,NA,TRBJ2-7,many,TGTGCCAGCAGTGGAGAATCCTACGAGCAGTACTTC,CASSGESYEQYF
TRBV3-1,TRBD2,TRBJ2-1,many,TGTGCCAGCAGCCAATGGGTCGGGGTAGCGGGGTTGTACAATGAGCAGTTCTTC,CASSQWVGVAGLYNEQFF
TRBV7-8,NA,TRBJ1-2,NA,TGTGCCAGCAGCTTAGGTCCCTGGGACGGATCTAACTATGGCTACACCTTC,CASSLGPWDGSNYGYTF
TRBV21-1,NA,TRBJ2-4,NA,TGTGCCAGCAGCAAGTATACCAAAAACATTCAGTACTTC,CASSKYTKNIQYF
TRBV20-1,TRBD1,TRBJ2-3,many,TGCAGTGCTACACCCCCGGGACAGGGAGCTGGTACGCAGTATTTT,CSATPPGQGAGTQYF
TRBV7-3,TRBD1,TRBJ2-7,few,TGTGCCAGCAGCCCGGGGACAGGGACCTACGAGCAGTACTTC,CASSPGTGTYEQYF
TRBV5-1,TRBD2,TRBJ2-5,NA,TGCGCCAGCAGAACTAGCGGCCTCCAAGAGACCCAGTACTTC,CASRTSGLQETQYF
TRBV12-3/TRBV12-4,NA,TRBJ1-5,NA,TGTGCCAGCAGTTCTGGGGTCCAGCCCCAGCATTTT,CASSSGVQPQHF
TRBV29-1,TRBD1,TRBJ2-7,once,TGCAGCGTTGACACAGGGGTATCGTCCTACGAGCAGTACTTC,CSVDTGVSSYEQYF
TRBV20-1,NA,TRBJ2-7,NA,TGCAGTGCTAGAGATCTAGAAGGCCAATCCTACGAGCAGTACTTC,CSARDLEGQSYEQYF
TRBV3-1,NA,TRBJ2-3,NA,TGTGCCAGCAGCCACTACGCAGATACGCAGTATTTT,CASSHYADTQYF
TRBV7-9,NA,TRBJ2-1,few,TGTGCCAGCGCCAGGGGGGGGGCCTACAATGAGCAGTTCTTC,CASARGGAYNEQFF